This TCR beta chain was recovered during a study of cytomegalovirus exposure and HLA in healthy donors. The V end was cut by 2 bases, the J end by 0 bases, with 7 bases between. Germline V gene data show CDR1 as SEHNR and CDR2 as FQNEAQ (reference sequence). This CDR3 is 14 amino acids long. PCR involved 60 Vbeta and 13 Jbeta primers. Generated by immunoSEQ multiplex PCR, the TCRdb table keeps only in-frame clones and is missing some. In the table there are 95,000 to 150,000 clones, roughly 87% of which are singletons. The rearrangement joins TRBV7-9 to TRBJ1-2; D gene ambiguous. Sequences were obtained from PBMCs. The sequence was obtained from a woman aged 18-29 years in good health and CMV-seronegative. CDR3 residues: CASSLTGANYGYTF. The CDR3 DNA reads as TGTGCCAGCAGCTTAACGGGAGCTAACTATGGCTACACCTTC.